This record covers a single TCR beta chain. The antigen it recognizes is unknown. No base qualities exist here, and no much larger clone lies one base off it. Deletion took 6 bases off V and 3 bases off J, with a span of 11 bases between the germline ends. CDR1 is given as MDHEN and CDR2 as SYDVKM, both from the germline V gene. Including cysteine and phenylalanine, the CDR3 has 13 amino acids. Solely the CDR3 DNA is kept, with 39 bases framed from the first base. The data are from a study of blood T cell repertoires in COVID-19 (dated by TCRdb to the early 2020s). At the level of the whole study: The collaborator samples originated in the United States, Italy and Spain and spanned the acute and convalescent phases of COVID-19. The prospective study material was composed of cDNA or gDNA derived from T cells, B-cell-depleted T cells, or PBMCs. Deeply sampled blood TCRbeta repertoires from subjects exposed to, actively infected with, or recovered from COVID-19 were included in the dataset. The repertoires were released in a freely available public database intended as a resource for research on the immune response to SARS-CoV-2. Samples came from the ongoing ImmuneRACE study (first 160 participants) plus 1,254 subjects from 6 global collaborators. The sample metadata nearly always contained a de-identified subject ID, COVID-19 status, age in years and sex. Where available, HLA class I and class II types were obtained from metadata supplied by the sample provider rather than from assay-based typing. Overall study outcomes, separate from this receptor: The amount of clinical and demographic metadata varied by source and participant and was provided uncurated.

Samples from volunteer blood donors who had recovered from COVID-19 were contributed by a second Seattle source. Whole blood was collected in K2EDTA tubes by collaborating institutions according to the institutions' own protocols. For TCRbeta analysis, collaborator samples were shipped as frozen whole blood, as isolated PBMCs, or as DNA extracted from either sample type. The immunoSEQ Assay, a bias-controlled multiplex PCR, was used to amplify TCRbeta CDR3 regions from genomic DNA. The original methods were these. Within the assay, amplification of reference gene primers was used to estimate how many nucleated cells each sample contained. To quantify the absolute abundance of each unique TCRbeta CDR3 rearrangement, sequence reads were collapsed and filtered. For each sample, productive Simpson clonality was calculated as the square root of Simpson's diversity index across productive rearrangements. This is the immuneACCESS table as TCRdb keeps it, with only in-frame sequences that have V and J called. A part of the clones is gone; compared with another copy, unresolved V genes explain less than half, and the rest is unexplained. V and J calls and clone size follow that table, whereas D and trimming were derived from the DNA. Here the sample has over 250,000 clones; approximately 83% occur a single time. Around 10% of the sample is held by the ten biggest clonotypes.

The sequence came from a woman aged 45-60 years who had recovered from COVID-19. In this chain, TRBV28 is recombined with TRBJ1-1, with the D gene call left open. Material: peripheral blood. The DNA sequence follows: TGTGCCAGCAGGCTCGGGATTTACACTGAAGCTTTCTTT. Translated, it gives CASRLGIYTEAFF.